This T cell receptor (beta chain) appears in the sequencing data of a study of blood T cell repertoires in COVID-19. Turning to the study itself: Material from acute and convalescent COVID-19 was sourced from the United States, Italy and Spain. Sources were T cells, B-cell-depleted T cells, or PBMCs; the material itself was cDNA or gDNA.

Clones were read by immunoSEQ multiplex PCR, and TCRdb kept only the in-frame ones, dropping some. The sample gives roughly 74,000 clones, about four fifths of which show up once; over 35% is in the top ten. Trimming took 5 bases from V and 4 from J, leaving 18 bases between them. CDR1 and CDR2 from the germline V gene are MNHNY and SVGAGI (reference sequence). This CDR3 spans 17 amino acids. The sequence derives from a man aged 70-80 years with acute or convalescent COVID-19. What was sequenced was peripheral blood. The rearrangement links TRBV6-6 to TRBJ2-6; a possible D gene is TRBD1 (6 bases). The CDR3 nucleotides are TGTGCCAGCAGTCGCAGGGGCTCGTCGTCAGGGGCCAACGTCCTGACTTTC. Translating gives CASSRRGSSSGANVLTF.